The source of this T cell receptor beta chain is a study of T cell responses to AZD1222 COVID-19 vaccine. Overall study: Second-dose timings of about 4 or about 12 weeks were pooled.

Libraries were prepared by immunoSEQ multiplex PCR; TCRdb keeps only in-frame clonotypes and omits some of them. The table has around 80,000 clones, approximately 85% seen once; the top ten hold over 8%. Points from the study as a whole: Only five to seven AZD1222 recipients tested seropositive at baseline. The repertoires were collected only after the peak T cell response.

This clone appeared a single time. Its antigen is currently unknown. The sequence was collected from an adult in good health. This material consisted of peripheral blood, taken on day 0 of AZD1222 vaccination.

DNA of the CDR3: TGTGCCAGCTCCCAACTACAGGGTAGGACAGATACGCAGTATTTT. Translation gives CASSQLQGRTDTQYF. The chain links TRBV18 to TRBJ2-3; TRBD1 might be the D (6 bases). Per germline, CDR1 KGHSH and CDR2 LQKENI. This CDR3 region has 15 residues. The germline V and J ends were trimmed by 6 bases and 3 bases, with 16 bases remaining between them.